The clone carrying this TCR beta chain was found many times. The CDR3 spans 17 residues. Germline V gene lookup returns CDR1 SQVTM and CDR2 ANQGSEA. V dropped 0 bases and J dropped 2; count of bases not matched to a gene: 8. Using RNA transcripts as the source, TCR beta CDR3 regions were amplified. The HTBI primer set served for first-round RT-PCR of the TCR CDR3. MiXCR was run by TCRdb on the multiplex PCR reads, yielding one entry per CDR3 protein. The sample carries around 250,000 distinct CDR3 sequences, approximately 15% recorded once. The sample comes from a study of T cells in Graves' hyperthyroidism and ophthalmopathy.

The chain recombines TRBV29-1 with TRBJ2-1; TRBD2 matches at 9 bases. Input material: blood. The source of this sequence is a woman aged 40 to 49 with Graves' hyperthyroidism that later progressed to Graves' ophthalmopathy. The CDR3 protein is CSVEDPTRGRAYNEQFF. CDR3 in DNA: TGCAGCGTTGAAGATCCGACTCGCGGGAGGGCCTACAATGAGCAGTTCTTC.